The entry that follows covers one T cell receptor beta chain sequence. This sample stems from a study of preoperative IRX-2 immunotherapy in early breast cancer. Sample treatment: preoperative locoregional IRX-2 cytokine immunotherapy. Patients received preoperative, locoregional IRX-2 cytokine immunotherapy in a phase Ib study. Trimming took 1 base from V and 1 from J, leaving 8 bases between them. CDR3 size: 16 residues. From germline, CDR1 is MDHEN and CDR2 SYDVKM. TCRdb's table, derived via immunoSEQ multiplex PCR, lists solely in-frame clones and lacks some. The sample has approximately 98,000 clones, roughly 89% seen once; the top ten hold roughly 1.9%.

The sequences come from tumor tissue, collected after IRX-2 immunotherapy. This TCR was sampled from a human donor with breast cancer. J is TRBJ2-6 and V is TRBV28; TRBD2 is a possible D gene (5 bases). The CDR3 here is CASSLYRGSGANVLTF. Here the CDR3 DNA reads TGTGCCAGCAGTTTATATCGGGGTTCTGGGGCCAACGTCCTGACTTTC.